This T cell receptor (beta chain) stems from a study of graft-versus-host responses after intestinal transplantation. The repertoire was sequenced with immunoSEQ multiplex PCR; TCRdb's copy has only in-frame clones and lacks some. Seen here are some 90,000 clones, approximately 90% observed once, and the top ten hold approximately 0.4%. Only a few counts were recorded for this clone. Antigen unknown. There are 14 residues in the CDR3. The TCR was taken from a human donor who was the organ donor for an intestinal transplant. This chain links TRBV21-1 with TRBJ2-7; the table's D call of TRBD1 was not tested on the DNA. TRBV21-1 is annotated as a pseudogene. The specimen was unstimulated CD8+ T cells sorted from spleen or lymph node cells, collected before transplant. The CDR3 is CASSRGTGSYEQYF. The DNA for the CDR3 is TGTGCCAGCAGCAGGGGGACAGGATCCTACGAGCAGTACTTC.